The source of this T cell receptor (beta chain) is a study of T-cell reconstitution after alpha-beta-depleted transplantation in children. Whole-study results and caveats: Diversity and T-cell counts at one year after transplant derived mostly from new T cells.

Molecular barcoding with unique molecular identifiers was used for the TCRbeta library. TCRdb ran MiXCR on the PCR reads and lists one entry per CDR3 protein. In the table there are fewer than 150,000 distinct CDR3 sequences, about 9.6% of which are singletons. The CDR3 loop spans 14 amino acids. V shed 3 bases and J shed 8 bases, with 13 bases lying between them. Remarks on this clonotype: Antigen: not known.

The receptor was isolated from a girl under three years old who had a stem cell transplant for combined immunodeficiency, so the T cells may come from the graft donor. The chain links TRBV12-3 or TRBV12-4 to TRBJ1-4; TRBD1 might be the D (5 bases). The source material was PBMCs, mostly from graft donor cells, sampled 180 days after TCRalphabeta/CD19-depleted stem cell transplant. CDR3 loop: CASSFGAGNEKLFF. CDR3 DNA: TGTGCCAGCAGTTTTGGGGCAGGGAACGAAAAACTGTTTTTT.